At least ten counts were recorded for the clone carrying this T cell receptor (beta chain). Antigen specificity is unknown. V lost 4 bases and J 0 bases, leaving 7 bases between the germline ends. The CDR3 runs 14 residues. Germline assignment: CDR1 KGHSH and CDR2 LQKENI. This sample is drawn from a study of T cells after yellow fever vaccination. Study-wide findings and caveats: Weaker, the secondary response peaked sooner, at day 5 versus 15. Researchers cautioned that FACS-sorted repertoires could harbor abundant clonotypes contaminating from the bulk population.

TCRdb used MiXCR to reprocess the 5' RACE reads, holding one entry per CDR3 protein. The sample lists roughly 120,000 distinct CDR3 sequences, more than 6.5% occurring once. This clonotype originated in a man aged 18 to 29 who received the YFV17D yellow fever vaccine. The sequenced sample was CD4+ T cells sorted from PBMCs, obtained more than 8 days after the first yellow fever vaccination. The rearrangement joins TRBV18 to TRBJ1-5; D unresolved. CDR3 DNA: TGTGCCAGCTCACAGGAGCATAGCAATCAGCCCCAGCATTTT. Its translation is CASSQEHSNQPQHF. The whole variable domain, filled in from reference TRBV18 and TRBJ1-5, reads NAGVMQNPRHLVRRRGQEARLRCSPMKGHSHVYWYRQLPEEGLKFMVYLQKENIIDESGMPKERFSAEFPKEGPSILRIQQVVRGDSAAYFCASSQEHSNQPQHFGDGTRLSIL.